Sequencing of this T cell receptor beta chain was carried out in a study of T-cell memory formation after mild COVID-19. The V gene's germline CDR1 is SGHTA and CDR2 FQGNSA. Trimming removed 3 bases from V and 0 bases from J, with 9 bases in between. The CDR3 sequence is 15 residues long. At least ten counts were recorded for this clonotype. After 5'RACE with constant-segment primers, TCR alpha and TCR beta cDNA libraries carrying sample barcodes and UMIs were obtained. TCRdb fed the 5' RACE reads into MiXCR, producing one record per CDR3 protein. The sample records about 320,000 distinct CDR3 sequences, roughly 13% being singletons.

The chain has TRBV7-2 and TRBJ1-5; D not resolved. The source of this sequence is a man between 18 and 35 years old who had mild COVID-19 (a few samples of this study predate the infection). Cell type and time point are not known. The sequenced material came from PBMCs or a T cell subset sorted from them (not recorded which). The CDR3 here is CASSLEVYSNQPQHF. The CDR3 nucleotides read TGTGCCAGCAGCTTGGAAGTTTATAGCAATCAGCCCCAGCATTTT.